The TCR beta chain under discussion was sequenced for a study of T cell responses to AZD1222 COVID-19 vaccine. Looked up from germline, CDR1 is LGHDT and CDR2 is YNNKEL (reference sequence). V lost 2 bases and J 7 bases, leaving 9 bases between the germline ends. CDR3 length: 13 amino acids. Sequencing used immunoSEQ multiplex PCR; TCRdb keeps in-frame clones, though not all of them. The sample holds 70,000 to 95,000 clones, 86% seen once. J is TRBJ1-5 and V is TRBV3-1 (or the pseudogene TRBV3-2); D is uncertain. The sample was peripheral blood, taken 28 days after the second AZD1222 dose. This clonotype originated in an adult who received the AZD1222 COVID-19 vaccine. CDR3 nucleotides: TGTGCCAGCAGCCAATTAGGCGGGCAGCCCCAGCATTTT. Its protein product is CASSQLGGQPQHF.